This TCR beta chain was documented in a study of Graves' ophthalmopathy and Graves' hyperthyroidism. Study as a whole: No treatment had been given when peripheral blood was collected at initial diagnosis.

Moderately to severely active ophthalmopathy under 3 months, CAS at least 3, NOSPECS at least 4. Orbital computed tomography, thyroid ultrasound, TRAb, serum thyroxine and clinical symptoms formed the basis of diagnosis. PBMCs originated in around 11 ml of fresh peripheral blood. Ten or more counts support this clonotype. The study amplified TCR beta CDR3 regions using RNA transcripts. RT-PCR in the first round used HTBI primers; a second-round multiplex PCR followed. TCRdb re-derived calls from the multiplex PCR reads in MiXCR, one entry per CDR3 protein. This sample has 450,000 or so distinct CDR3 sequences, with around 15% found just once. This CDR3 has 15 amino acids. Trimming cost V 2 bases and J 5 bases, with 10 bases left between them. Germline assignment: CDR1 SGHTA and CDR2 FQGNSA.

The sequence was obtained from a woman under 40 with Graves' ophthalmopathy. Sequencing used blood. V usage is TRBV7-2 and J usage is TRBJ1-6, with unresolved D. CDR3: CASSLSWRNNSPLHF. DNA of the CDR3: TGTGCCAGCAGCTTAAGTTGGCGGAATAATTCACCCCTCCACTTT.